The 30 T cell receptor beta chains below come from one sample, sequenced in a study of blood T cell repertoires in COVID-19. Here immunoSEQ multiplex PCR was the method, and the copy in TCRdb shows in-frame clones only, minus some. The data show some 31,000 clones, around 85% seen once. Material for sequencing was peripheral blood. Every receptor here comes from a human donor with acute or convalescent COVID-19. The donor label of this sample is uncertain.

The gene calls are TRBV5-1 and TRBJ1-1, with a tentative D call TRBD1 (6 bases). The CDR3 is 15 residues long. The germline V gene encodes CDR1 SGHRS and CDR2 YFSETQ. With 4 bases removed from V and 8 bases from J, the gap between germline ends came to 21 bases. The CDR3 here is CASSPGQIPRVEAFF. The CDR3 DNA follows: TGCGCCAGCAGCCCCGGACAGATTCCGAGAGTAGAAGCTTTCTTT.

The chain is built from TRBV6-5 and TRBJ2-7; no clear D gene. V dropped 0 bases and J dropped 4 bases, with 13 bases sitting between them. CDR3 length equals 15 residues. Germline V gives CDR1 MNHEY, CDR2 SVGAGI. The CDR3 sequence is CASSYSGQFGYEQYF. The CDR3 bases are TGTGCCAGCAGTTACTCGGGCCAGTTTGGTTACGAGCAGTACTTC.

The CDR3 sequence is CSVAAGVDQPQHF. The CDR3 coding sequence is TGCAGCGTTGCGGCGGGGGTGGATCAGCCCCAGCATTTT. The chain is built from TRBV29-1 and TRBJ1-5; the D gene is possibly TRBD1 (5 bases). V was pared by 4 bases and J by 5 bases, with 12 bases between. The CDR3 loop spans 13 amino acids. Germline CDR1 is SQVTM and CDR2 is ANQGSEA.

DNA of the CDR3: TGCGCCAGCAGCCAAGAGGAGGGGAACTATGGCTACACCTTC. Translating gives CASSQEEGNYGYTF. The V gene is TRBV4-3, the J gene TRBJ1-2; D possibly corresponds to TRBD1 (5 bases). V dropped 0 bases and J dropped 2 bases, with 7 bases sitting between them. This CDR3 has 14 residues. Germline CDR1 LGHNA, CDR2 YSLEER.

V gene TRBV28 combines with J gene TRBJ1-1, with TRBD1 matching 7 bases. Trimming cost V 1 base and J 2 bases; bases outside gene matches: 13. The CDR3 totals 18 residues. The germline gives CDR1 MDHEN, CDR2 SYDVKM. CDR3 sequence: CASSLFWVARGDNTEAFF. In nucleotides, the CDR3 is TGTGCCAGCAGTTTATTCTGGGTAGCCAGGGGGGACAACACTGAAGCTTTCTTT.

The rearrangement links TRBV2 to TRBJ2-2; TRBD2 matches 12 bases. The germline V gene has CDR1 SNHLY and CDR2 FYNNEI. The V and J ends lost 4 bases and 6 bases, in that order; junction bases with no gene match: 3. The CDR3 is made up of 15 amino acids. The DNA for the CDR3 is TGTGCCAGCAGTGGAACTAGCGGGGGGTCCGGGGAGCTGTTTTTT. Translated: CASSGTSGGSGELFF.

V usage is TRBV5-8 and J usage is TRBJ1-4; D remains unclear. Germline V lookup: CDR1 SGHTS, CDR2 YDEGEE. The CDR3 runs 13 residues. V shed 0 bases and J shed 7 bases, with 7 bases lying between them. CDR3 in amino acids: CASSLGKREKLFF. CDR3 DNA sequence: TGTGCCAGCAGCTTGGGGAAGCGTGAAAAACTGTTTTTT.

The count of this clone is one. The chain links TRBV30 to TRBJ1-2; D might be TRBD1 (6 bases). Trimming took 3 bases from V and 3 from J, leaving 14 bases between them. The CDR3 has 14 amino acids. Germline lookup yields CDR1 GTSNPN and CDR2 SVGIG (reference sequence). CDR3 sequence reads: CAWRIQGGDYGYTF. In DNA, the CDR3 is TGTGCCTGGAGAATACAGGGTGGTGACTATGGCTACACCTTC.

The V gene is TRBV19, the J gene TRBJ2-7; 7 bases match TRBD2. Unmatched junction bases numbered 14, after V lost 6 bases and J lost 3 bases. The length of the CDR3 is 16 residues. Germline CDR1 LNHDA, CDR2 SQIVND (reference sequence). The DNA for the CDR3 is TGTGCCAGTAGGGCGGCTAGCGGCAGCTTTGGCTACGAGCAGTACTTC. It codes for CASRAASGSFGYEQYF.

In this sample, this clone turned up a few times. The CDR3 here is CASSQVPSVGYTF. CDR3 bases: TGTGCCAGCAGCCAAGTACCTTCGGTCGGCTACACCTTC. V gene TRBV14 combines with J gene TRBJ1-2; D call uncertain. The CDR3 consists of 13 residues. Germline CDR1 and CDR2: SGHDN and FVKESK. With 1 base removed from V and 8 bases from J, the gap between germline ends came to 11 bases.

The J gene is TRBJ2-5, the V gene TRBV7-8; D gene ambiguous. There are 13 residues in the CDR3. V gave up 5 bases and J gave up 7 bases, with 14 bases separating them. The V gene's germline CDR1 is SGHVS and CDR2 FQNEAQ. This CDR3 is CASSRDLLGTQYF. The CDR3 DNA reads TGTGCCAGCAGCCGAGACCTTCTCGGGACCCAGTACTTC.

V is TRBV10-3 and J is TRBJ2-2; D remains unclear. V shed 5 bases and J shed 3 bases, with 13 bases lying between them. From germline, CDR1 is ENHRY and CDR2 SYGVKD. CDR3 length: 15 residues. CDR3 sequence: CAISPESPDTGELFF. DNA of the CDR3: TGTGCCATCAGTCCCGAAAGCCCGGACACCGGGGAGCTGTTTTTT.

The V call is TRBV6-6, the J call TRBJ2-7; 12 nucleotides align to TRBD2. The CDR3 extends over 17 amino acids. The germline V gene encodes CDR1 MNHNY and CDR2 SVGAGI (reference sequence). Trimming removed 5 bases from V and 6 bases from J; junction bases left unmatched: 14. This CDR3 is CASSPPSGGATAVEQYF. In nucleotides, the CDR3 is TGTGCCAGCAGTCCTCCTAGCGGGGGGGCCACCGCGGTCGAGCAGTACTTC.

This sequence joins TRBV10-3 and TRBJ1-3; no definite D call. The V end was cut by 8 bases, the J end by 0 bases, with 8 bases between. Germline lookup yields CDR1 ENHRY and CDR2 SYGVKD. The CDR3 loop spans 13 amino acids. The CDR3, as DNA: TGTGCCATCCGACTCAGCTCTGGAAACACCATATATTTT. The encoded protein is CAIRLSSGNTIYF.

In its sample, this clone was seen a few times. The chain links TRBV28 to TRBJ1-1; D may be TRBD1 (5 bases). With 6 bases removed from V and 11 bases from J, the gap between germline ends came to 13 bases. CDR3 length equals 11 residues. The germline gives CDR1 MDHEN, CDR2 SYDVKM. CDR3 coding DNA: TGTGCCAGCAGATTCAGGGTTTCGGCTTTCTTT. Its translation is CASRFRVSAFF.

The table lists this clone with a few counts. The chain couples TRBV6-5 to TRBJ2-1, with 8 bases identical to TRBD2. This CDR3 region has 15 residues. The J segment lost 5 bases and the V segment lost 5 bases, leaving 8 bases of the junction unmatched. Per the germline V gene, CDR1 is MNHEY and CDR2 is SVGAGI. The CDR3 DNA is TGTGCCAGCAGTCCCCCGGGACTAGTAAACAATGAGCAGTTCTTC. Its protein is CASSPPGLVNNEQFF.

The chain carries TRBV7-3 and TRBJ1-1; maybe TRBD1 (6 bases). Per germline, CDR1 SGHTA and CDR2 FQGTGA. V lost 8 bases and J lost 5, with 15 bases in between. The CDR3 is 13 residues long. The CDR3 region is CASGRGQGTEAFF. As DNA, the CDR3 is TGTGCCAGCGGAAGGGGTCAGGGGACTGAAGCTTTCTTT. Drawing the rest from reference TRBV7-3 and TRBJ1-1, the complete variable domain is GAGVSQTPSNKVTEKGKYVELRCDPISGHTALYWYRQSLGQGPEFLIYFQGTGAADDSGLPNDRFFAVRPEGSVSTLKIQRTERGDSAVYLCASGRGQGTEAFFGQGTRLTVV.

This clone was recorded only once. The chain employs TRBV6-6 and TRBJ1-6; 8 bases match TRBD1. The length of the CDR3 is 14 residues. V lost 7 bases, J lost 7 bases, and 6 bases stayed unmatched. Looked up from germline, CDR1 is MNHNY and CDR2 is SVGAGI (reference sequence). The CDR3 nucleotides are TGTGCCAGCAACTCACAGGGGGGCAATTCACCCCTCCACTTT. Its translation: CASNSQGGNSPLHF.

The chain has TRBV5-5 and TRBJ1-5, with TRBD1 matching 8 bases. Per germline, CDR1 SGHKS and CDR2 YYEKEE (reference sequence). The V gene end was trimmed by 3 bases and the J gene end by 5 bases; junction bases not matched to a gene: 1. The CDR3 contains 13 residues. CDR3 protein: CASSSQGDQPQHF. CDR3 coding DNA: TGTGCCAGCAGCTCACAGGGGGATCAGCCCCAGCATTTT.

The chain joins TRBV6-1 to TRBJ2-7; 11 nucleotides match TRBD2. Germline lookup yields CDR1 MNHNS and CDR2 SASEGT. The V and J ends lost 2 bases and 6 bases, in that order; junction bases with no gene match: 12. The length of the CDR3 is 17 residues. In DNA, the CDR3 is TGTGCCAGCAGTGAAAGGGTGACTAGCGGGAAGGGGCCCGAGCAGTACTTC. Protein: CASSERVTSGKGPEQYF.

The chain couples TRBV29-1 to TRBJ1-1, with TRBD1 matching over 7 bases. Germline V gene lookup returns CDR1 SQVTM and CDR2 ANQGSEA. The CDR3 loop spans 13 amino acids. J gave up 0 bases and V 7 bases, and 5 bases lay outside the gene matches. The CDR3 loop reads CSGVQGLNTEAFF. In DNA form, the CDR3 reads TGCAGCGGGGTACAGGGGTTGAACACTGAAGCTTTCTTT.

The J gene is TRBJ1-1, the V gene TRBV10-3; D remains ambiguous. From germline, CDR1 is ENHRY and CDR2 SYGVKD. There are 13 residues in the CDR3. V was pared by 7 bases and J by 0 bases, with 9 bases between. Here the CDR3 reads CAITPQLNTEAFF. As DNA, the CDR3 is TGTGCCATCACCCCTCAGTTGAACACTGAAGCTTTCTTT.

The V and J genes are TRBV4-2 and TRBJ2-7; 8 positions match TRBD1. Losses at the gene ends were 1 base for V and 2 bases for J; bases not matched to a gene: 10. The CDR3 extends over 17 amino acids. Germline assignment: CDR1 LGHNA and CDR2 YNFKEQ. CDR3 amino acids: CASSQGGMGTGAYEQYF. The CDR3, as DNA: TGTGCCAGCAGCCAAGGGGGGATGGGGACAGGAGCCTACGAGCAGTACTTC.

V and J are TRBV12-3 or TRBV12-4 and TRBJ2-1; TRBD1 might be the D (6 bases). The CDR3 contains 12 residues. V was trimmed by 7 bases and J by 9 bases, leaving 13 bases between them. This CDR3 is CASTTGRGEQFF. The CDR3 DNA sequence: TGTGCCAGCACAACAGGGCGAGGTGAGCAGTTCTTC.

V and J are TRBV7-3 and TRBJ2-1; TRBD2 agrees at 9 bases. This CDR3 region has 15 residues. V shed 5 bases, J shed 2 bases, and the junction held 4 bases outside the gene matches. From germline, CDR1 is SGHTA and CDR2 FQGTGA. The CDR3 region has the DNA TGTGCCAGCAGCAGTTCTAGCGGGACCTACAATGAGCAGTTCTTC. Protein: CASSSSSGTYNEQFF.

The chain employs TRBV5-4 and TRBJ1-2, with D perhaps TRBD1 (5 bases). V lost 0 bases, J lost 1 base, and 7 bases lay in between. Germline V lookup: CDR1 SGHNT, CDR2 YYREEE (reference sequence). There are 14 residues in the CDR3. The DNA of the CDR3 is TGTGCCAGCAGCTTGGGACAGATTAACTATGGCTACACCTTC. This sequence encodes CASSLGQINYGYTF.

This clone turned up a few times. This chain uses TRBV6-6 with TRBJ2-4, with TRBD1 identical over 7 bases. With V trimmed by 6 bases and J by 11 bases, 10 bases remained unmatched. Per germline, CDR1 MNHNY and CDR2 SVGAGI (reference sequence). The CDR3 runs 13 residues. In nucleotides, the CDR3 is TGTGCCAGCAGCCCGGGACAGCAGTACTTTCAGTACTTC. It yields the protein CASSPGQQYFQYF.

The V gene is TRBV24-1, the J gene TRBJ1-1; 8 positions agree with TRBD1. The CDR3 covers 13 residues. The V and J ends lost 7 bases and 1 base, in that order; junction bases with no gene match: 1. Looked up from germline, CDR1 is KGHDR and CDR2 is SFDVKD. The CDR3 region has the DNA TGTGCCACCAGAGGACAGGGGAACACTGAAGCTTTCTTT. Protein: CATRGQGNTEAFF.

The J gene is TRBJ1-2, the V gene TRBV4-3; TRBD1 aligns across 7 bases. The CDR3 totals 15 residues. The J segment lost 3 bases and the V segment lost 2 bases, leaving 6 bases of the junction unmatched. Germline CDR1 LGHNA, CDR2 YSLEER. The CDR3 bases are TGCGCCAGCAGCCAAATCCAGGGGGGCGACTATGGCTACACCTTC. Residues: CASSQIQGGDYGYTF.

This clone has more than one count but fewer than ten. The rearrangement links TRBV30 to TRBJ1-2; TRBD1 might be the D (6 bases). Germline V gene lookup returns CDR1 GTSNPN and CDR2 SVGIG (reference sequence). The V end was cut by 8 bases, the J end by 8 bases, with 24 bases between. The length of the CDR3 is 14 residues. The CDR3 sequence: CAVGRGAGAGGYTF. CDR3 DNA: TGTGCCGTCGGACGGGGGGCGGGGGCAGGGGGCTACACCTTC.